Detailed here is one TCR beta chain. TCR alpha and beta CDR3 regions were amplified from RNA using iRepertoire nested multiplex PCR. TCRdb ran MiXCR on the multiplex PCR reads and lists one entry per CDR3 protein. Of under 200,000 distinct CDR3 sequences detected, under 55% appear once; the ten largest clones hold roughly 5.4%. These data come from a study of glioma-infiltrating T cells. The sequenced sample consisted of glioma tissue, nonneoplastic brain tissue, or PBMCs (not recorded which). The source of this sequence is a human donor with low-grade glioma or glioblastoma, undergoing nonglioma brain surgery, or in good health (not recorded which).

This chain's CDR3 is CASSPAFGKGRTDTQYF. CDR3 nucleotide sequence: TGTGCCAGCAGTCCCGCCTTCGGAAAGGGGAGGACAGATACGCAGTATTTT. J is TRBJ2-3 and V is TRBV27; tentatively, D is TRBD2 (6 bases). The CDR3 is made up of 17 amino acids. Trimming took off 5 bases at V and 3 bases at J, with 21 bases between the two ends. Germline V CDR1 and CDR2: MNHEY, SMNVEV (reference sequence).